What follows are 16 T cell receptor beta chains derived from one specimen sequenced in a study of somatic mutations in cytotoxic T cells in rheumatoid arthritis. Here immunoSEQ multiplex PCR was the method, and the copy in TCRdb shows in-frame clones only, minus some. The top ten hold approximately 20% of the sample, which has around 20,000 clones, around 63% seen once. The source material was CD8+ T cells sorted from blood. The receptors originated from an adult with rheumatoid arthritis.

The CDR3 DNA reads TGCGCCAGCAGCCCGCAGGGGAACTATGGCTACACCTTC. Translating it yields CASSPQGNYGYTF. The chain is built from TRBV4-3 and TRBJ1-2, with a tentative D call TRBD1 (6 bases). V was clipped by 4 bases and J by 2 bases, with 8 bases between them. CDR1 is LGHNA, CDR2 YSLEER, per germline. The CDR3 loop spans 13 amino acids.

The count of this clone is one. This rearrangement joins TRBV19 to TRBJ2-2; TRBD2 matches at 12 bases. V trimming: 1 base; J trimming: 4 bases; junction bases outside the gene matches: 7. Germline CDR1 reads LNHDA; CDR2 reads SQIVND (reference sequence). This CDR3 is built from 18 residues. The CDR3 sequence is CASSIVGLAGLFTGELFF. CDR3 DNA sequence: TGTGCCAGTAGTATAGTCGGACTAGCGGGGCTATTCACCGGGGAGCTGTTTTTT.

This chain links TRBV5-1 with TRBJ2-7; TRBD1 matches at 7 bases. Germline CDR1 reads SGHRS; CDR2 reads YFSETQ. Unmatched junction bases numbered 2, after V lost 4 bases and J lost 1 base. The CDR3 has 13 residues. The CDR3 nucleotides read TGCGCCAGCAGCGGGACAGAGTCCTACGAGCAGTACTTC. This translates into CASSGTESYEQYF. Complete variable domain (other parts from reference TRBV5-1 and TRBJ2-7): KAGVTQTPRYLIKTRGQQVTLSCSPISGHRSVSWYQQTPGQGLQFLFEYFSETQRNKGNFPGRFSGRQFSNSRSEMNVSTLELGDSALYLCASSGTESYEQYFGPGTRLTVT.

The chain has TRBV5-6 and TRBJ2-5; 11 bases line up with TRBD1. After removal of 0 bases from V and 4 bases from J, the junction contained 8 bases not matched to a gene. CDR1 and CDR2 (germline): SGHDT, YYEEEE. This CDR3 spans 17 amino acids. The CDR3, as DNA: TGTGCCAGCAGCTTGGAGGGAGGACAGGGGGCGAGAGAGACCCAGTACTTC. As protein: CASSLEGGQGARETQYF.

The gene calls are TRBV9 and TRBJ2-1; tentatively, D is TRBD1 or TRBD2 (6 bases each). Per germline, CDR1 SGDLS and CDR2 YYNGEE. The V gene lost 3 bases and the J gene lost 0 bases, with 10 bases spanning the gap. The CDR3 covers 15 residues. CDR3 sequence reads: CASSEGGSSYNEQFF. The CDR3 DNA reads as TGTGCCAGCAGCGAGGGGGGCAGCTCCTACAATGAGCAGTTCTTC.

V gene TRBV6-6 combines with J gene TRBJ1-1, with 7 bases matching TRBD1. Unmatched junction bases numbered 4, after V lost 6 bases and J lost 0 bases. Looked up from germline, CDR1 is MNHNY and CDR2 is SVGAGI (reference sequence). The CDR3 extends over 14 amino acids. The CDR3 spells CASSLTGMNTEAFF. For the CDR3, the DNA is TGTGCCAGCAGCTTGACAGGGATGAACACTGAAGCTTTCTTT.

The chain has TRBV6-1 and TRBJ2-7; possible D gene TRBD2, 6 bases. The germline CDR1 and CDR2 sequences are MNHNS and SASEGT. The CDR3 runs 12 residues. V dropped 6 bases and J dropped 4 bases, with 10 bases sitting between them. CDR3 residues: CASRQLAYEQYF. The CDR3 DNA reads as TGTGCCAGCAGACAACTAGCTTACGAGCAGTACTTC.

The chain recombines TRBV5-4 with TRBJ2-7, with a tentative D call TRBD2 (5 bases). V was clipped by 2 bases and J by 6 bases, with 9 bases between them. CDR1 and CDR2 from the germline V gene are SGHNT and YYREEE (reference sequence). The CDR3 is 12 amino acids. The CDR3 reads CASSLEGSEQYF. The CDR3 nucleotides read TGTGCCAGCAGCTTAGAAGGGAGCGAGCAGTACTTC.

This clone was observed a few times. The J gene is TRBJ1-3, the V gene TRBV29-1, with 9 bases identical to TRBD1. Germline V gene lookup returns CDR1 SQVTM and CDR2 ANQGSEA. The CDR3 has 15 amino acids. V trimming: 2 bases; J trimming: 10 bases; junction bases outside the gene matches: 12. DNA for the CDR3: TGCAGCGTTGAATCTTGGGGGACAGGGATGTGGACCATATATTTT. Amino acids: CSVESWGTGMWTIYF.

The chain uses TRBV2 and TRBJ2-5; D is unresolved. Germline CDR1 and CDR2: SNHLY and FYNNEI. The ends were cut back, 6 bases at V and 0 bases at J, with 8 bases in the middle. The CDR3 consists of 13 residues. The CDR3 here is CASREAYQETQYF. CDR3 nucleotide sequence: TGTGCCAGCAGAGAGGCTTACCAAGAGACCCAGTACTTC.

The CDR3 bases are TGTGCCAGCAGTTACTCTAGGCAGGGGGTGGAATATGGCTACACCTTC. Encoded protein: CASSYSRQGVEYGYTF. This sequence joins TRBV6-5 and TRBJ1-2; TRBD1 aligns across 7 bases. The CDR3 length is 16 residues. Germline CDR1 reads MNHEY; CDR2 reads SVGAGI. The V and J ends lost 0 bases and 5 bases, in that order; junction bases with no gene match: 9.

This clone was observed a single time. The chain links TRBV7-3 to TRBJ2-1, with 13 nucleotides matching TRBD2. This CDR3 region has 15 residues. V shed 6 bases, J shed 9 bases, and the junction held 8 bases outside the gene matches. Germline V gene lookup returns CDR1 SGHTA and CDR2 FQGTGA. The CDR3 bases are TGTGCCAGCAGGGAACTAGCGGGGGGGCAGGTTGAGCAGTTCTTC. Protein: CASRELAGGQVEQFF.

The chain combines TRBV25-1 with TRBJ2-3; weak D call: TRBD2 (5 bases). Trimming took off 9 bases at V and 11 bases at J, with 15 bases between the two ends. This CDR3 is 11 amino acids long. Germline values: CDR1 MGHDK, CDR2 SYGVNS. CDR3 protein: CASREGSGQYF. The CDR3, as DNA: TGTGCCAGTCGAGAGGGATCAGGGCAGTATTTT. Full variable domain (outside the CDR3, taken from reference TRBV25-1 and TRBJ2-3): EADIYQTPRYLVIGTGKKITLECSQTMGHDKMYWYQQDPGMELHLIHYSYGVNSTEKGDLSSESTVSRIRTEHFPLTLESARPSHTSQYLCASREGSGQYFGPGTRLTVL.

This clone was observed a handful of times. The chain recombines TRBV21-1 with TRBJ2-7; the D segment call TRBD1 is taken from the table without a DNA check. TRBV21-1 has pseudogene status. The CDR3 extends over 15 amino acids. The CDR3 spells CASSGQGKPAYEQYF. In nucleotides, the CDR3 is TGTGCCAGCAGCGGACAGGGGAAGCCAGCCTACGAGCAGTACTTC.

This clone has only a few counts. CDR3 loop: CASSDSPNYGYTF. CDR3 bases: TGTGCCAGCAGCGACAGCCCTAACTATGGCTACACCTTC. The V and J genes are TRBV2 and TRBJ1-2, with a possible D match to TRBD1 (5 bases). V lost 6 bases to trimming and J lost 0 bases, with 8 bases between them. Per germline, CDR1 SNHLY and CDR2 FYNNEI. The CDR3 spans 13 residues.

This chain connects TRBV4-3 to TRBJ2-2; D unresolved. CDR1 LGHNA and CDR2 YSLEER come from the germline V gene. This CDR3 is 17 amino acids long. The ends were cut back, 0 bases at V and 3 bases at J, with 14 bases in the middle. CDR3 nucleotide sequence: TGCGCCAGCAGCCAAGATCGCCCCCGGATAGACACCGGGGAGCTGTTTTTT. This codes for CASSQDRPRIDTGELFF.